The T cell receptor (beta chain) under discussion was sequenced for a study of blood T cells in healthy people across ages. Primed by a sample-barcoded 5' primer and a J-beta primer mix, a second PCR proceeded for roughly 7 to 11 cycles. Each cDNA molecule carried a tag from a template-switch adaptor that contained 12 random nucleotides. TCRdb used MiXCR to reprocess the 5' RACE reads, holding one entry per CDR3 protein. The data hold around 1,600,000 distinct CDR3 sequences, with 40% to 45% observed a single time. The count of this clonotype is one. Its target is unknown. The CDR3 runs 16 residues. V trimming: 1 base; J trimming: 7 bases; junction bases outside the gene matches: 11. Looked up from germline, CDR1 is LGHDT and CDR2 is YNNKEL (reference sequence). Each individual donor underwent a draw of ten milliliters of peripheral blood. Study findings and constraints: The percentage of naive T cells correlated strongly with TCR beta diversity.

The sample taken for sequencing was blood. The V call is TRBV3-1, the J call TRBJ2-7, with 9 bases fitting TRBD2. The sequence came from a woman under 30 in good health. The CDR3 reads CASSQGVASGANEQYF. The CDR3 nucleotides are TGTGCCAGCAGCCAAGGGGTGGCTAGCGGGGCGAATGAGCAGTACTTC.